One and the same sample provided the 10 T cell receptor beta chains below, sequenced in a study of blood T cells in healthy people across ages. With a J-beta primer mix and a sample-barcoded 5' primer, a second PCR ran roughly 7 to 11 cycles. TCRdb called the 5' RACE reads again in MiXCR, with one record for every CDR3 protein. Counted here are a few hundred thousand distinct CDR3 sequences, roughly 29% occurring once; the ten biggest clones make up less than 20%. Sequencing input: blood. These receptors all stem from a woman in her 70s in good health.

This clonotype has just a few counts. The chain carries TRBV6-2 or TRBV6-3 and TRBJ1-2; D uncertain. Per germline, CDR1 MNHEY and CDR2 SVGEGT. Trimming shortened V by 6 bases and J by 8 bases, and 10 bases separated the two germline ends. There are 11 residues in the CDR3. Written as DNA, the CDR3 is TGTGCCAGCAGCGTGATGAGCGGCTACACCTTC. Its protein product is CASSVMSGYTF.

The genes are TRBV7-9 and TRBJ2-6, with D hard to call. CDR3 length: 15 residues. CDR1 and CDR2 (germline): SEHNR, FQNEAQ (reference sequence). V lost 2 bases, J lost 2 bases, and 7 bases lay in between. CDR3 DNA: TGTGCCAGCAGCTTAATGGCCGCTGGGGCCAACGTCCTGACTTTC. Encoded protein: CASSLMAAGANVLTF. Together with reference TRBV7-9 and TRBJ2-6, the CDR3 gives the full variable domain: DTGVSQNPRHKITKRGQNVTFRCDPISEHNRLYWYRQTLGQGPEFLTYFQNEAQLEKSRLLSDRFSAERPKGSFSTLEIQRTEQGDSAMYLCASSLMAAGANVLTFGAGSRLTVL.

This chain links TRBV7-9 with TRBJ1-4; the match to TRBD1 covers 10 bases. CDR1 SEHNR and CDR2 FQNEAQ come from the germline V gene (reference sequence). The CDR3 loop spans 19 amino acids. J was trimmed by 3 bases and V by 5 bases; bases with no gene match: 15. DNA of the CDR3: TGTGCCAGCAGCGCCCTCCGGGACAGGGGAGGGGGAGCTAATGAAAAACTGTTTTTT. Protein product: CASSALRDRGGGANEKLFF.

The table lists this clonotype with a few counts. The rearrangement uses TRBV25-1 and TRBJ2-7, with D perhaps matching TRBD2 (6 bases). V was pared by 10 bases and J by 2 bases, with 15 bases between. CDR1 is MGHDK, CDR2 SYGVNS, per germline. This CDR3 has 13 residues. The CDR3 is CATRGGWTYEQYF. The DNA of the CDR3 is TGTGCCACCCGAGGAGGGTGGACCTACGAGCAGTACTTC.

In DNA form, the CDR3 reads TGCAGTGCTAGAGATCATGGGCGACAGGGGAACACCGGGGAGCTGTTTTTT. Translated, it gives CSARDHGRQGNTGELFF. V and J are TRBV20-1 and TRBJ2-2, with TRBD1 matching over 7 bases. The CDR3 is made up of 17 amino acids. The V gene end was trimmed by 0 bases and the J gene end by 1 base; junction bases not matched to a gene: 8. Germline CDR1 DFQATT, CDR2 SNEGSKA (reference sequence).

This clonotype was detected a few times. The chain recombines TRBV18 with TRBJ2-4, with 9 bases that match TRBD1. The junction had 2 bases not matched to a gene; V was cut back by 2 bases and J by 12 bases. The germline gives CDR1 KGHSH, CDR2 LQKENI. The CDR3 loop spans 12 amino acids. The CDR3 loop reads CASSPTGQGQYF. The CDR3, as DNA: TGTGCCAGCTCACCAACGGGACAGGGTCAGTACTTC.

CDR3 bases: TGTGCCAGCAGCGACCGGGACAGCCAAGAGACCCAGTACTTC. It yields the protein CASSDRDSQETQYF. The chain couples TRBV5-4 to TRBJ2-5, with 7 nucleotides matching TRBD1. V lost 4 bases to trimming and J lost 1 base; unmatched junction nucleotides: 4. This CDR3 has 14 amino acids. In germline, CDR1 is SGHNT, CDR2 YYREEE (reference sequence).

The chain employs TRBV20-1 and TRBJ1-4, with TRBD1 matching 10 bases. There are 13 residues in the CDR3. The germline gives CDR1 DFQATT, CDR2 SNEGSKA (reference sequence). V shed 7 bases, J shed 7 bases, and the junction held 6 bases outside the gene matches. Here the CDR3 reads CSGRQGAGEKLFF. The CDR3, as DNA: TGCAGTGGCCGACAGGGGGCGGGTGAAAAACTGTTTTTT.

This chain joins TRBV10-3 and TRBJ1-2; 10 positions match TRBD1. The J segment lost 12 bases and the V segment lost 2 bases, leaving 9 bases of the junction unmatched. The CDR3 runs to 14 residues. Germline V gene sequence: CDR1 ENHRY, CDR2 SYGVKD. The chain's CDR3 is CAISEDRGRGVDTF. The CDR3 nucleotides read TGTGCCATCAGTGAGGACAGGGGGCGCGGTGTGGACACCTTC.

There are a few counts of this clonotype. This chain connects TRBV24-1 to TRBJ2-1; TRBD1 might be the D (6 bases). V lost 4 bases, J lost 12 bases, and 15 bases lay in between. CDR1 is KGHDR and CDR2 is SFDVKD in the germline V gene. The CDR3 length is 13 residues. Here the CDR3 reads CATSDAGDWAQFF. CDR3 nucleotides: TGTGCCACCAGTGACGCAGGGGATTGGGCGCAGTTCTTC.